This record concerns one T cell receptor beta chain sequence. Its antigen is unidentified. Patients had chemo-refractory metastatic non-small-cell lung cancer and received focal radiation plus CTLA-4 blockade that used ipilimumab. This sample is drawn from a study of radiotherapy plus CTLA-4 blockade in lung cancer. Study information: 18% of patients responded objectively, and roughly 31% achieved disease control.

Repertoires were generated with immunoSEQ multiplex PCR, while TCRdb's copy carries only in-frame clones and drops some. The sample yields about 86,000 clones, around 83% seen once. The V and J ends lost 6 bases and 7 bases respectively, with 7 bases between them. This CDR3 has 10 residues. Germline V lookup: CDR1 DFQATT, CDR2 SNEGSKA (reference sequence). Overall study results and limits: Increased serum interferon-beta after radiation also reportedly predicted response strongly. Researchers report tumor-derived TCR clones expanding in blood after radiotherapy plus ipilimumab.

The material sequenced was peripheral blood, taken from a patient treated with radiotherapy plus ipilimumab. This sequence was found in a human donor with non-small cell lung cancer who had stable disease on radiotherapy plus ipilimumab. The rearrangement links TRBV20-1 to TRBJ2-1, with a tentative D call TRBD1 (6 bases). In DNA, the CDR3 is TGCAGTGCCCAGGGGAATGAGCAGTTCTTC. Translating it yields CSAQGNEQFF.